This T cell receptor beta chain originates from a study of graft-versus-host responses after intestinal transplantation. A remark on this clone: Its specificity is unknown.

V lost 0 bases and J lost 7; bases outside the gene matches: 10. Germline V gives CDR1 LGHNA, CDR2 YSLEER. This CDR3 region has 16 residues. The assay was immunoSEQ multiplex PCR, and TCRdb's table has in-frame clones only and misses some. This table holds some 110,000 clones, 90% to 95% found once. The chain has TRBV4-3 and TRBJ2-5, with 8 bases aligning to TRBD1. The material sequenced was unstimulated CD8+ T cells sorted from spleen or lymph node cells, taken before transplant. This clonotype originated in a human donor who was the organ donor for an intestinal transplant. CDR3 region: CASSQDQEGTGGTQYF. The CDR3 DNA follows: TGCGCCAGCAGCCAAGATCAGGAGGGGACAGGTGGGACCCAGTACTTC.